This T cell receptor beta chain is drawn from a study of cytomegalovirus exposure and HLA in healthy donors. This clone was observed a handful of times. Both 60 Vbeta primers and 13 Jbeta primers went into the PCR. Profiled with immunoSEQ multiplex PCR; TCRdb holds only in-frame clones, not every one. The table records just over 150,000 clones, about three quarters of them present only once. V was clipped by 5 bases and J by 4 bases; unmatched bases: 0. The CDR3 consists of 12 residues. Per germline, CDR1 SGHRS and CDR2 YFSETQ. This clonotype originated in a female donor in good health and CMV-seronegative. The sequencing input was PBMCs. The J gene is TRBJ1-5, the V gene TRBV5-1; TRBD1 matches at 7 bases. DNA of the CDR3: TGCGCCAGCAGGACAGGGAATCAGCCCCAGCATTTT. Its protein is CASRTGNQPQHF.